The following is a T cell receptor beta chain sequence with its context. The antigen remains undetermined. The data were taken from a study of cytomegalovirus exposure and HLA in healthy donors. Overall study results and limits: Researchers counted over 150 TCR beta chains as cytomegalovirus-associated. Later on, a genetic analysis was performed. It linked a missense variant in DCLRE1C with V- and J-gene trimming of TCR beta. Researchers reported from a later analysis that most CMV-associated TCR beta chains appeared HLA-restricted.

Primers for the PCR totalled 60 Vbeta and 13 Jbeta. Repertoires were generated with immunoSEQ multiplex PCR, while TCRdb's copy carries only in-frame clones and drops some. The table includes around 120,000 clones, 70% to 80% detected once. Healthy bone marrow donors supplied every sample. The CDR3 runs to 16 residues. The germline V gene has CDR1 ENHRY and CDR2 SYGVKD. V was cut by 0 bases and J by 4 bases, with 15 bases left in between. Sequencing was performed on PBMCs. V and J are TRBV10-3 and TRBJ1-1; D may be TRBD1 (5 bases). The sequence derives from a woman aged 45-60 years in good health and CMV-seronegative. The CDR3 region is CAISESGGMASTEAFF. The CDR3 DNA follows: TGTGCCATCAGTGAGTCGGGGGGGATGGCGAGCACTGAAGCTTTCTTT.